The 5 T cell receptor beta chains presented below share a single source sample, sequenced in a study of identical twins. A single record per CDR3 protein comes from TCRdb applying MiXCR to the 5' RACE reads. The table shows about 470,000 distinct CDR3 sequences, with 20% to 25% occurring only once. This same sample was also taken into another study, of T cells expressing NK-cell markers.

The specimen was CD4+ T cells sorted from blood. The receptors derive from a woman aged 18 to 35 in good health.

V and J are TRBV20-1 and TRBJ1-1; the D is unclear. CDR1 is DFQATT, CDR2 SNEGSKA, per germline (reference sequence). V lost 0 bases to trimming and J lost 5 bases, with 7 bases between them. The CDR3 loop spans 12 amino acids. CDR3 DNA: TGCAGTGCTAGAGATAAGTGGACTGAAGCTTTCTTT. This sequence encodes CSARDKWTEAFF.

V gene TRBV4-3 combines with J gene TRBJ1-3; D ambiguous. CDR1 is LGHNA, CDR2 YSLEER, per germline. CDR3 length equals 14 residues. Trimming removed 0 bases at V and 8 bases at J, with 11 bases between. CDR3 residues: CASSQDRPRDTIYF. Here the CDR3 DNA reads TGCGCCAGCAGCCAAGATAGGCCCAGAGACACCATATATTTT.

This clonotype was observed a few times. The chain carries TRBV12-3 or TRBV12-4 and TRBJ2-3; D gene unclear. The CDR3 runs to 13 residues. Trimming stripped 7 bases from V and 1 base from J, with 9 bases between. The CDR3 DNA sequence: TGTGCCAGCAAATCCCCGGGCACAGATACGCAGTATTTT. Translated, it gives CASKSPGTDTQYF.

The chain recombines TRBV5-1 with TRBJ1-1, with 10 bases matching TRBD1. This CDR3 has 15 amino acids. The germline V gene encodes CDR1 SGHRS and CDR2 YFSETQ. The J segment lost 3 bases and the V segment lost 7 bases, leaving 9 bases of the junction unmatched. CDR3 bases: TGCGCCAGCGGTGGACAGGGGGGTTTTGACACTGAAGCTTTCTTT. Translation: CASGGQGGFDTEAFF.

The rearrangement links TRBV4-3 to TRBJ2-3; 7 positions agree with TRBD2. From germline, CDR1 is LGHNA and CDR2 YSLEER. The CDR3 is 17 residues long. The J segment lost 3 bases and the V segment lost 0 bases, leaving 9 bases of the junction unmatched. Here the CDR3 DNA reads TGCGCCAGCAGCCAAGATATGAGGGAGGGACGTACAGATACGCAGTATTTT. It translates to CASSQDMREGRTDTQYF.